The following is a T cell receptor beta chain sequence with its context. Sequencing used immunoSEQ multiplex PCR; TCRdb keeps in-frame clones, though not all of them. This sample yields about 130,000 clones, of which roughly 83% are seen a single time; about 12% belongs to the top ten. The data originate from a study of blood T cell repertoires in COVID-19. Study in general: Whether acute or convalescent, the COVID-19 samples came from the United States, Italy and Spain.

Trimming shortened V by 3 bases and J by 0 bases, and 10 bases separated the two germline ends. This CDR3 spans 16 amino acids. The germline V gene has CDR1 SGDLS and CDR2 YYNGEE. Sequenced material: peripheral blood. V and J are TRBV9 and TRBJ2-6; no definite D call. This TCR came from a woman in her 30s who had recovered from COVID-19. The CDR3 sequence is CASSGHGSSGANVLTF. For the CDR3, the DNA is TGTGCCAGCAGCGGCCACGGGTCCTCTGGGGCCAACGTCCTGACTTTC.